Below, one T cell receptor (beta chain) is given with its context. This sample is drawn from a study of T-cell memory formation after mild COVID-19. CDR3 length equals 14 residues. Germline V CDR1 and CDR2: DFQATT, SNEGSKA (reference sequence). With 1 base removed from V and 6 bases from J, the gap between germline ends came to 13 bases. In TCRdb, the 5' RACE reads were re-called with MiXCR into one record per CDR3 protein. The profile shows 500,000 to 650,000 distinct CDR3 sequences, about a fifth of them singletons. V and J are TRBV20-1 and TRBJ2-1; possible D gene TRBD2, 5 bases. This receptor was obtained from an adult woman who had mild COVID-19 (a few samples of this study predate the infection). Cell type and time point are not known. Specimen: PBMCs or a T cell subset sorted from them (not recorded which). The chain's CDR3 is CSARGRGFGNEQFF. The DNA of the CDR3 is TGCAGTGCTAGAGGTCGGGGATTTGGCAATGAGCAGTTCTTC.